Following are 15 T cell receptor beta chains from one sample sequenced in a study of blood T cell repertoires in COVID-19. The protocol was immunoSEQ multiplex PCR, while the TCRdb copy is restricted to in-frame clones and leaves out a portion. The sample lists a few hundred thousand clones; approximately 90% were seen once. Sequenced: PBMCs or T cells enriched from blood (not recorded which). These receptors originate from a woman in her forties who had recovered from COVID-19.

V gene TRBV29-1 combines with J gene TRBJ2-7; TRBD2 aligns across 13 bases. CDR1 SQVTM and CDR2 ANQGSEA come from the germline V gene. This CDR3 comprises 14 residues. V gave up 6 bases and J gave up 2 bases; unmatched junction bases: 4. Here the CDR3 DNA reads TGCAGCGTGGGGACTAGCGGGACGACCTACGAGCAGTACTTC. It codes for CSVGTSGTTYEQYF.

DNA for the CDR3: TGCAGCGTTGGGGCGACAGGGCCAGAGACCCAGTACTTC. Protein sequence: CSVGATGPETQYF. The genes are TRBV29-1 and TRBJ2-5; TRBD1 matches 7 bases. V lost 4 bases to trimming and J lost 4 bases; unmatched junction nucleotides: 6. The CDR3 extends over 13 amino acids. Germline CDR1 SQVTM, CDR2 ANQGSEA. Variable domain in full (rest from reference TRBV29-1 and TRBJ2-5): SAVISQKPSRDICQRGTSLTIQCQVDSQVTMMFWYRQQPGQSLTLIATANQGSEATYESGFVIDKFPISRPNLTFSTLTVSNMSPEDSSIYLCSVGATGPETQYFGPGTRLLVL.

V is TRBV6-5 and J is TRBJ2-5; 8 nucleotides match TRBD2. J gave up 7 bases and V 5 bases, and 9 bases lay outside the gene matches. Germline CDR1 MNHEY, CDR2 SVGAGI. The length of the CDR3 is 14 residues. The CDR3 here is CASSLSGGVGTQYF. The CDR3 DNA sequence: TGTGCCAGCAGTCTCAGCGGGGGCGTGGGGACCCAGTACTTC.

CDR3 in amino acids: CSASAGDTQYF. CDR3 sequence (DNA): TGCAGTGCTAGCGCCGGAGATACGCAGTATTTT. The V gene is TRBV20-1, the J gene TRBJ2-3; no definite D call. The germline V gene encodes CDR1 DFQATT and CDR2 SNEGSKA (reference sequence). The CDR3 length is 11 residues. Trimming took 3 bases from V and 5 from J, leaving 6 bases between them.

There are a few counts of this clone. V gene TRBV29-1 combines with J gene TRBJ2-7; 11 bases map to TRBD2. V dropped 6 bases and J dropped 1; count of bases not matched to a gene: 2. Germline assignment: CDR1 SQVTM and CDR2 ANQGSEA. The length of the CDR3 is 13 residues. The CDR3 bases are TGCAGCGTGTTAGCGGGAGGGTCCTACGAGCAGTACTTC. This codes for CSVLAGGSYEQYF.

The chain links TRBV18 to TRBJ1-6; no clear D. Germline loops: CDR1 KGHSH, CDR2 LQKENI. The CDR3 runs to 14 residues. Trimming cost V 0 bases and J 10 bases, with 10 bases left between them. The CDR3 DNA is TGTGCCAGCTCACCACCGATTGACGGGTCACCCCTCCACTTT. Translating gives CASSPPIDGSPLHF.

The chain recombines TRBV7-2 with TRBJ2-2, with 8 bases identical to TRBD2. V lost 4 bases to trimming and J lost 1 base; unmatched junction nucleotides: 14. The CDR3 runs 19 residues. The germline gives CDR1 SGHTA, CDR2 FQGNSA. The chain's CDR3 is CASSSKRETGNGNTGELFF. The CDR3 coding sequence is TGTGCCAGCAGCTCTAAGCGGGAGACGGGAAACGGGAACACCGGGGAGCTGTTTTTT.

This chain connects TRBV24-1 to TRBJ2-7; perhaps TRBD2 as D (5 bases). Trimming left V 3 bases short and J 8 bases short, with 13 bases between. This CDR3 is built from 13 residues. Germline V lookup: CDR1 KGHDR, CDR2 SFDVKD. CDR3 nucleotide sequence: TGTGCCACCAGTGATGTGGACTTCGAAAAGCAGTACTTC. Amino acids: CATSDVDFEKQYF.

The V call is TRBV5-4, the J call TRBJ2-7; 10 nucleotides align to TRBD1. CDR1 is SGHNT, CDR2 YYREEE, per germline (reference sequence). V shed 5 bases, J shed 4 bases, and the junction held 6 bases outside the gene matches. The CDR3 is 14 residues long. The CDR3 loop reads CASSSGTGDYEQYF. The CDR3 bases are TGTGCCAGCAGTTCCGGGACAGGGGATTACGAGCAGTACTTC.

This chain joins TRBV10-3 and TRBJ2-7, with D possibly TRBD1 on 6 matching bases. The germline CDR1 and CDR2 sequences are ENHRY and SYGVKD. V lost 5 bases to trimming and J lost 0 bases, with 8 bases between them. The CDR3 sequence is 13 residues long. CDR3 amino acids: CAISTGISYEQYF. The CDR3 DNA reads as TGTGCCATCAGTACAGGGATCTCCTACGAGCAGTACTTC.

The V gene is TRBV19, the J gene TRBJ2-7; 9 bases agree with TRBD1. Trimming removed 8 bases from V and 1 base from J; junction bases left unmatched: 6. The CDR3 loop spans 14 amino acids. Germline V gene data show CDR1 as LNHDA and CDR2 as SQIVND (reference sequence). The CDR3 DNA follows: TGTGCCAGTGGCCCCGGGACAGGGTCCTACGAGCAGTACTTC. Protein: CASGPGTGSYEQYF.

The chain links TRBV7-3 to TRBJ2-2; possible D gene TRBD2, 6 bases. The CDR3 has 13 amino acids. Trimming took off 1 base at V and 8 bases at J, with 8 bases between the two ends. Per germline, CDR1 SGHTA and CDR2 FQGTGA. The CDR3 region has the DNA TGTGCCAGCAGCTTAATTCTAGCGGGGGAGCTGTTTTTT. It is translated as CASSLILAGELFF.

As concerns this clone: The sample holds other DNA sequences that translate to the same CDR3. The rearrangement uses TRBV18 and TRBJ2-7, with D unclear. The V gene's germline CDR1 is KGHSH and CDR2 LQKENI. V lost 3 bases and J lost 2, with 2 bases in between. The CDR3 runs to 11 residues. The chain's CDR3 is CASSPAYEQYF. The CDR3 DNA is TGTGCCAGCTCACCCGCCTACGAGCAGTACTTC.

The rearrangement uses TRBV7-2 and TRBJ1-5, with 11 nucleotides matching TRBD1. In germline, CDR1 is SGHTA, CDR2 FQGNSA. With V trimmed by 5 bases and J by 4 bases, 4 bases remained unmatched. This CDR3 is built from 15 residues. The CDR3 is CASSRTGGGNQPQHF. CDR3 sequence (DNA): TGTGCCAGCAGCCGGACAGGGGGCGGAAATCAGCCCCAGCATTTT.

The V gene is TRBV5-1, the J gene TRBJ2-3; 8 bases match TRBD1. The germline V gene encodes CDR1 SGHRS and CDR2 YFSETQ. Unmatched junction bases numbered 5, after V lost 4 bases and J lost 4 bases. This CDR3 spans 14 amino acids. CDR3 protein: CASSQDRVADTQYF. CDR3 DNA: TGCGCCAGCAGCCAGGACAGGGTGGCAGATACGCAGTATTTT.